The clone carrying this TCR beta chain was observed once. The antigen remains unidentified. The data originate from a study of T cells in localized non-small cell lung cancer. Trimming cost V 1 base and J 4 bases; bases outside gene matches: 3. This CDR3 spans 14 amino acids. Per the germline V gene, CDR1 is MGHDK and CDR2 is SYGVNS. Assay: immunoSEQ multiplex PCR; the TCRdb copy retains only in-frame clones and omits some. The table has 3,000 or so clones, about 25% seen once. Findings and limits, study-wide: Tumor samples were not multi-region, leaving intratumor heterogeneity unexcluded. In uninvolved adjacent lung, T cell clonality reached its highest value, exceeding tumor. Longer overall survival associated with higher blood T cell density; shorter survival with higher adjacent-lung clonality. Appearing in adjacent lung were a median approximately 50 of the top 100 tumor clones.

This material consisted of lung tumor tissue, taken before any cancer treatment. This TCR was recovered from a female donor over 55 with stage I lung adenocarcinoma. The chain couples TRBV25-1 to TRBJ1-2, with 7 bases identical to TRBD1. In DNA form, the CDR3 reads TGTGCCAGCAGTGAATCGACAGGGCTCTATGGCTACACCTTC. This sequence encodes CASSESTGLYGYTF.